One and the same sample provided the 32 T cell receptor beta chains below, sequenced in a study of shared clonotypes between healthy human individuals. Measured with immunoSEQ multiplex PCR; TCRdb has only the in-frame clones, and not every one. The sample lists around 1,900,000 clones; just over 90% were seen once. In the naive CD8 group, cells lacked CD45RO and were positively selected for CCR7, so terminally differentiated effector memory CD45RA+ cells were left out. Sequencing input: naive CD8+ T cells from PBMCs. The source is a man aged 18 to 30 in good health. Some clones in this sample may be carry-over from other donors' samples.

The CDR3 spells CASSVEVAGVSTDTQYF. As DNA, the CDR3 is TGTGCCAGCAGCGTAGAGGTAGCGGGAGTGTCCACAGATACGCAGTATTTT. The V and J genes are TRBV9 and TRBJ2-3, with 9 bases identical to TRBD2. This CDR3 comprises 17 residues. In germline, CDR1 is SGDLS, CDR2 YYNGEE. Trimming removed 0 bases from V and 2 bases from J; junction bases left unmatched: 7.

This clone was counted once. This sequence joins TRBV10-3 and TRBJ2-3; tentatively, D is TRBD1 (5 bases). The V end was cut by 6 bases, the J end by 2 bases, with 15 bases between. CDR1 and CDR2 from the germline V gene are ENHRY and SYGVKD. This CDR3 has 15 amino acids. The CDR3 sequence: CAIRKDTSPTDTQYF. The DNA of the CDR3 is TGTGCCATCAGGAAGGACACCTCTCCCACAGATACGCAGTATTTT.

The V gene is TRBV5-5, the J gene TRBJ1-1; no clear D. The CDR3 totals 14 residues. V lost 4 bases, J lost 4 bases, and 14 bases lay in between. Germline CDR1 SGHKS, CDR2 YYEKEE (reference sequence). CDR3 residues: CASSADWVGTEAFF. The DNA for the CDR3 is TGTGCCAGCAGCGCAGATTGGGTAGGCACTGAAGCTTTCTTT.

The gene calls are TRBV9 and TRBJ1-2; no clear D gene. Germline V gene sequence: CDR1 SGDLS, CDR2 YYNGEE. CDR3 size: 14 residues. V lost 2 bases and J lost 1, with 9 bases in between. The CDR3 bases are TGTGCCAGCAGCGTGTCGAAAGATAACTATGGCTACACCTTC. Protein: CASSVSKDNYGYTF.

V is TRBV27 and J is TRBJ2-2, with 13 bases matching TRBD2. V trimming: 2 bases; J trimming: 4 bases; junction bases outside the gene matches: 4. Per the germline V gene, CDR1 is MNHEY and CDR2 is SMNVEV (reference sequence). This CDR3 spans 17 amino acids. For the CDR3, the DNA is TGTGCCAGCAGTTTAATCGGGACTAGCGGGGCCACCGGGGAGCTGTTTTTT. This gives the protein CASSLIGTSGATGELFF.

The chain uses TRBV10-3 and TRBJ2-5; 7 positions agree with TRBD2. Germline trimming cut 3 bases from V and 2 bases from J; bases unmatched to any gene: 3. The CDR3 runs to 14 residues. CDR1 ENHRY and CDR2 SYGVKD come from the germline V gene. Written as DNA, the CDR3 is TGTGCCATCAGTGAACGGGAGGCACAAGAGACCCAGTACTTC. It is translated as CAISEREAQETQYF.

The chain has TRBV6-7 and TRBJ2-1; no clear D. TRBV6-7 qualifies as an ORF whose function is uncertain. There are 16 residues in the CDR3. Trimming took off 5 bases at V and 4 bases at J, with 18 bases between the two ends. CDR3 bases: TGTGCCAGCAGTGAGCCGTCGCGGCCACAATACAATGAGCAGTTCTTC. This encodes CASSEPSRPQYNEQFF.

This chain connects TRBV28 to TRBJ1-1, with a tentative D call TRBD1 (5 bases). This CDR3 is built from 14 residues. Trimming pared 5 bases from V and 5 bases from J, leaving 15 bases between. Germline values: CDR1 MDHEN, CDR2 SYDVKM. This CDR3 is CASSRAGRWTEAFF. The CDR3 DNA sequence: TGTGCCAGCAGTCGCGCAGGGAGGTGGACTGAAGCTTTCTTT.

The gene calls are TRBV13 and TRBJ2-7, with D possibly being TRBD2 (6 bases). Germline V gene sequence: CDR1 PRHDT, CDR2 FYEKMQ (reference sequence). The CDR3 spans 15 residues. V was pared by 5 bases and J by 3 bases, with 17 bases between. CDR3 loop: CASSARGSGHYEQYF. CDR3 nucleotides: TGTGCCAGCAGCGCCCGGGGTAGCGGTCACTACGAGCAGTACTTC.

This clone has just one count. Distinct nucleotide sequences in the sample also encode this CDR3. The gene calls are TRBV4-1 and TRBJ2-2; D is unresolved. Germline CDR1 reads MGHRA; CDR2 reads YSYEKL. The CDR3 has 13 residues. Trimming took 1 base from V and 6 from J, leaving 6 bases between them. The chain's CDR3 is CASSQAGAGELFF. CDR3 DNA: TGCGCCAGCAGCCAAGCGGGCGCCGGGGAGCTGTTTTTT.

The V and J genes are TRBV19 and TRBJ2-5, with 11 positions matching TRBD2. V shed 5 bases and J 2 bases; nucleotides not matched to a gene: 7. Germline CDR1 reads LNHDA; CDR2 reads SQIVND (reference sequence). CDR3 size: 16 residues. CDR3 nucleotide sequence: TGTGCCAGTAGTGACCGACTAGCGGGAATTCAAGAGACCCAGTACTTC. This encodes CASSDRLAGIQETQYF.

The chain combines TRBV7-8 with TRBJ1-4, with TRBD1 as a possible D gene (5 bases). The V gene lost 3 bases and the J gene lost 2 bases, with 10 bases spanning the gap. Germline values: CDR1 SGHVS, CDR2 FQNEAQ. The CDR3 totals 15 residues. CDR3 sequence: CASSFGGITNEKLFF. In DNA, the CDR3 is TGTGCCAGCAGCTTCGGGGGTATCACTAATGAAAAACTGTTTTTT.

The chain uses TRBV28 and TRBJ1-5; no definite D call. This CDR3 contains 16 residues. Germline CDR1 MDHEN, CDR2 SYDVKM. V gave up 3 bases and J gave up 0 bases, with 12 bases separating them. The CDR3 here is CASSFFGRYSNQPQHF. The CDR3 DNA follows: TGTGCCAGCAGTTTCTTTGGACGGTATAGCAATCAGCCCCAGCATTTT.

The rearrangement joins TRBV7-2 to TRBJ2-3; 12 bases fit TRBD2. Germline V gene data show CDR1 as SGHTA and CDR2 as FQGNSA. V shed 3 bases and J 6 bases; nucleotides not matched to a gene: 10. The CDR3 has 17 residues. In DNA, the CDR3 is TGTGCCAGCAGCTTCGATCGACTAGCGGGAGAGGTTGATACGCAGTATTTT. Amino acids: CASSFDRLAGEVDTQYF.

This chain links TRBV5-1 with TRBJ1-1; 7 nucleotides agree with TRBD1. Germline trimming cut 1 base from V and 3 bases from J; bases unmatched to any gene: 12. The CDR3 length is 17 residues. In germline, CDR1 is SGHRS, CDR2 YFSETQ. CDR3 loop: CASSLTGVMIGDTEAFF. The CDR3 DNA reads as TGCGCCAGCAGCTTGACAGGGGTAATGATCGGGGACACTGAAGCTTTCTTT.

The CDR3 bases are TGCGCCAGCAGCCCGGGGGGGGAGAGAGTGGTTGAGACCCAGTACTTC. It encodes CASSPGGERVVETQYF. This rearrangement joins TRBV4-1 to TRBJ2-5; 8 bases agree with TRBD2. The J segment lost 5 bases and the V segment lost 4 bases, leaving 12 bases of the junction unmatched. The CDR3 is 16 amino acids. The germline V gene encodes CDR1 MGHRA and CDR2 YSYEKL.

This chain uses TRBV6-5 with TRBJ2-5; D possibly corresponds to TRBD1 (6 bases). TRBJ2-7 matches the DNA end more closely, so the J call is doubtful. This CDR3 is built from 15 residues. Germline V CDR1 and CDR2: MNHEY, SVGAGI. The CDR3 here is CASSYSPGQSYEQYF. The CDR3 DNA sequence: TGTGCCAGCAGTTACTCGCCGGGACAAAGCTACGAGCAGTACTTC.

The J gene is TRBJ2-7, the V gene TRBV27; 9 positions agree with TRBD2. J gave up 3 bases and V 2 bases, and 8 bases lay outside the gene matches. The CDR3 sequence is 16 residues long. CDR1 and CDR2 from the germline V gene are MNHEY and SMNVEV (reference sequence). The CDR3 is CASSLGRIAGDYEQYF. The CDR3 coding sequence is TGTGCCAGCAGTTTAGGGCGTATAGCGGGAGACTACGAGCAGTACTTC.

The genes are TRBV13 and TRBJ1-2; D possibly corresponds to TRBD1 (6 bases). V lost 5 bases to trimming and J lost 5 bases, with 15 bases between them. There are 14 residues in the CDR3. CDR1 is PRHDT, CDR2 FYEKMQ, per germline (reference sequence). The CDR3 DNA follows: TGTGCCAGCAGCCCAACAAGGGGGGCGTATGGCTACACCTTC. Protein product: CASSPTRGAYGYTF.

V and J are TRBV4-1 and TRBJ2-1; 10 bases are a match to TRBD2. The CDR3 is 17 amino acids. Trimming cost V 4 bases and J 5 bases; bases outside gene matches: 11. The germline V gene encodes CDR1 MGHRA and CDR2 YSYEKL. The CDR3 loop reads CASSLNTLAGGDNEQFF. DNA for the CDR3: TGCGCCAGCAGCCTTAACACTTTAGCGGGAGGAGACAATGAGCAGTTCTTC.

The CDR3 reads CASSFPGDEQYF. The CDR3 nucleotides are TGTGCCAGCAGTTTCCCCGGGGACGAGCAGTACTTC. This chain joins TRBV6-5 and TRBJ2-7; TRBD2 might be the D (5 bases). Germline assignment: CDR1 MNHEY and CDR2 SVGAGI. The CDR3 consists of 12 residues. The V end was cut by 4 bases, the J end by 5 bases, with 9 bases between.

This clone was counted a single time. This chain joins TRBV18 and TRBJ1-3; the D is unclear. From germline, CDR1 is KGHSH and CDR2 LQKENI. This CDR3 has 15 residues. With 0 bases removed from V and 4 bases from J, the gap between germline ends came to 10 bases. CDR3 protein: CASSPPSPRGNTIYF. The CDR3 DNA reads TGTGCCAGCTCACCACCCAGTCCGAGAGGAAACACCATATATTTT.

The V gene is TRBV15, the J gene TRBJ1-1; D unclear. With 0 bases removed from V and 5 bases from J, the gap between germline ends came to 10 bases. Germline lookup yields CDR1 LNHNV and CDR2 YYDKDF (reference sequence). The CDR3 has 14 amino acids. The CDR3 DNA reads TGTGCCACCAGCAGAGAAGGTTTGGGGACTGAAGCTTTCTTT. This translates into CATSREGLGTEAFF.

The CDR3 here is CASSLTTLGLAGYNEQFF. DNA for the CDR3: TGTGCCAGCAGCCTCACCACGCTGGGACTAGCGGGGTACAATGAGCAGTTCTTC. This chain links TRBV11-2 with TRBJ2-1; 13 bases agree with TRBD2. Trimming took 5 bases from V and 4 from J; bases not matched to a gene: 11. The CDR3 length is 18 residues. The germline CDR1 and CDR2 sequences are SGHAT and FQNNGV. Full variable domain (missing parts from reference TRBV11-2 and TRBJ2-1): EAGVAQSPRYKIIEKRQSVAFWCNPISGHATLYWYQQILGQGPKLLIQFQNNGVVDDSQLPKDRFSAERLKGVDSTLKIQPAKLEDSAVYLCASSLTTLGLAGYNEQFFGPGTRLTVL.

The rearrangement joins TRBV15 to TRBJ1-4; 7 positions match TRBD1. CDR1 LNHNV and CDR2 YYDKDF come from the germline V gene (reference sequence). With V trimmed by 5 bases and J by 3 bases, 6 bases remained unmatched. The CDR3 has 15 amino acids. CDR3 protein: CATSQKTGPNEKLFF. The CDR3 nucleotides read TGTGCCACCAGCCAAAAGACAGGGCCTAATGAAAAACTGTTTTTT.

Here the CDR3 reads CASSLSWTGYNEQFF. CDR3 bases: TGTGCCAGCAGCTTATCGTGGACAGGCTACAATGAGCAGTTCTTC. The chain carries TRBV7-2 and TRBJ2-1; 7 nucleotides align to TRBD1. The CDR3 length is 15 residues. Per germline, CDR1 SGHTA and CDR2 FQGNSA. J lost 3 bases, V lost 2 bases, and 4 bases had no gene match.

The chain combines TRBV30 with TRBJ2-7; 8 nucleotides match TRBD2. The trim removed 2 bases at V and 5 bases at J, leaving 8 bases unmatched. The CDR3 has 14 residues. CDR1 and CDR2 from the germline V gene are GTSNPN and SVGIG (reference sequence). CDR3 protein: CAWSQLTSADEQYF. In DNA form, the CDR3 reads TGTGCCTGGAGTCAACTGACTAGCGCAGACGAGCAGTACTTC. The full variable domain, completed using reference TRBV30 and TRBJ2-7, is SQTIHQWPATLVQPVGSPLSLECTVEGTSNPNLYWYRQAAGRGLQLLFYSVGIGQISSEVPQNLSASRPQDRQFILSSKKLLLSDSGFYLCAWSQLTSADEQYFGPGTRLTVT.

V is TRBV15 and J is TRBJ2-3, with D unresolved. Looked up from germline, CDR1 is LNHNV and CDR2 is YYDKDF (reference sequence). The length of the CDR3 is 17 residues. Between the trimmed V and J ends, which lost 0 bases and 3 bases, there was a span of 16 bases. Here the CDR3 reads CATSREFPASLTDTQYF. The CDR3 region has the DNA TGTGCCACCAGCAGAGAGTTCCCAGCTTCGCTTACAGATACGCAGTATTTT.

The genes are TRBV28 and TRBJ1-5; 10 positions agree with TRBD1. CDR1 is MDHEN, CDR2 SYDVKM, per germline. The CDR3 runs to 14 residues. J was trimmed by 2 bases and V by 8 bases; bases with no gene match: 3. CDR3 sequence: CASVDRGRNQPQHF. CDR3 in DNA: TGTGCCAGCGTTGACAGGGGGCGCAATCAGCCCCAGCATTTT.

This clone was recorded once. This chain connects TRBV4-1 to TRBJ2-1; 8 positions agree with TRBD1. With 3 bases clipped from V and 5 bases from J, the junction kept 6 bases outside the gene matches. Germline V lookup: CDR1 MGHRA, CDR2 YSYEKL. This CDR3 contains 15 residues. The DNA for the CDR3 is TGCGCCAGCAGCCAGACCCAGGGGGCCGACAATGAGCAGTTCTTC. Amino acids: CASSQTQGADNEQFF.

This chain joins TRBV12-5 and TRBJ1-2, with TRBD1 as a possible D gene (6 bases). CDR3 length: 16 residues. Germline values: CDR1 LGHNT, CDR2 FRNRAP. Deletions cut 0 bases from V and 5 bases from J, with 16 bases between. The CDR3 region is CASGLVKQGGRYGYTF. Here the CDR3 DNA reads TGTGCTAGTGGTTTGGTTAAACAGGGAGGTAGATATGGCTACACCTTC.

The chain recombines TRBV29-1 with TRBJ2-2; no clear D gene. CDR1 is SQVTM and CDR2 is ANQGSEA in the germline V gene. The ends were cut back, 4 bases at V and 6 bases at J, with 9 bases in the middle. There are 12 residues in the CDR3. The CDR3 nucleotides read TGCAGCGTTGCCAAGGGCGCCGGGGAGCTGTTTTTT. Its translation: CSVAKGAGELFF.